A selection of T cell receptor beta chains follows, all from one sample in a study of cytomegalovirus exposure and HLA in healthy donors. Assay: immunoSEQ multiplex PCR; the TCRdb copy retains only in-frame clones and omits some. This sample has roughly 180,000 clones; about 89% occur once, and the top ten carry 6% to 8.5%. Sequences were obtained from PBMCs. All receptors come from a man younger than 40 in good health and CMV-seropositive. Both conserved end residues are part of each CDR3. Each record gives: J gene, V gene, CDR3 protein.

J: TRBJ2-2
V: TRBV5-4
CDR3: CASRNGTPNTGELFF

J: TRBJ2-7
V: TRBV10-3
CDR3: CAIRKDSRSEQYF

J: TRBJ2-2
V: TRBV5-4
CDR3: CASSSSLNTGELFF

J: TRBJ1-2
V: TRBV7-3
CDR3: CASSLTGTPHGYTF

J: TRBJ2-2
V: TRBV19
CDR3: CASNRGTQNTGELFF

J: TRBJ2-7
V: TRBV7-9
CDR3: CASSRDFYEQYF

J: TRBJ2-7
V: TRBV27
CDR3: CASSFLSSYEQYF

J: TRBJ1-2
V: TRBV28
CDR3: CASSLRPDYGYTF

J: TRBJ1-2
V: TRBV5-1
CDR3: CASSSSTGPRGYGYTF

J: TRBJ2-7
V: TRBV7-9
CDR3: CASSPRGPQPYEQYF

J: TRBJ1-1
V: TRBV5-1
CDR3: CASSSRQGWTEAFF

J: TRBJ2-3
V: TRBV6-1
CDR3: CASSLLGPDTQYF

J: TRBJ2-7
V: TRBV5-5
CDR3: CASSVGTAGFYEQYF

J: TRBJ2-3
V: TRBV29-1
CDR3: CSVSGTGGSGTQYF

J: TRBJ1-1
V: TRBV30
CDR3: CACGGGPGTEAFF

J: TRBJ1-1
V: TRBV5-4
CDR3: CASSLDRGVNTEAFF

J: TRBJ2-7
V: TRBV25-1
CDR3: CASSPGQTYEQYF

J: TRBJ2-4
V: TRBV27
CDR3: CASSPSEVRRQGFDIQYF

J: TRBJ2-2
V: TRBV29-1
CDR3: CSAVARTGKGTGELFF

J: TRBJ1-3
V: TRBV2
CDR3: CASRGGYSGNTIYF

J: TRBJ1-1
V: TRBV5-6
CDR3: CASSTFLEWKTEAFF

J: TRBJ2-2
V: TRBV5-4
CDR3: CASSYQGTGELFF

J: TRBJ2-1
V: TRBV18
CDR3: CASSTLQSYNEQFF

J: TRBJ1-2
V: TRBV11-3
CDR3: CASSAGLGGGYTF

J: TRBJ2-5
V: TRBV18
CDR3: CASSPAGTPLTQYF